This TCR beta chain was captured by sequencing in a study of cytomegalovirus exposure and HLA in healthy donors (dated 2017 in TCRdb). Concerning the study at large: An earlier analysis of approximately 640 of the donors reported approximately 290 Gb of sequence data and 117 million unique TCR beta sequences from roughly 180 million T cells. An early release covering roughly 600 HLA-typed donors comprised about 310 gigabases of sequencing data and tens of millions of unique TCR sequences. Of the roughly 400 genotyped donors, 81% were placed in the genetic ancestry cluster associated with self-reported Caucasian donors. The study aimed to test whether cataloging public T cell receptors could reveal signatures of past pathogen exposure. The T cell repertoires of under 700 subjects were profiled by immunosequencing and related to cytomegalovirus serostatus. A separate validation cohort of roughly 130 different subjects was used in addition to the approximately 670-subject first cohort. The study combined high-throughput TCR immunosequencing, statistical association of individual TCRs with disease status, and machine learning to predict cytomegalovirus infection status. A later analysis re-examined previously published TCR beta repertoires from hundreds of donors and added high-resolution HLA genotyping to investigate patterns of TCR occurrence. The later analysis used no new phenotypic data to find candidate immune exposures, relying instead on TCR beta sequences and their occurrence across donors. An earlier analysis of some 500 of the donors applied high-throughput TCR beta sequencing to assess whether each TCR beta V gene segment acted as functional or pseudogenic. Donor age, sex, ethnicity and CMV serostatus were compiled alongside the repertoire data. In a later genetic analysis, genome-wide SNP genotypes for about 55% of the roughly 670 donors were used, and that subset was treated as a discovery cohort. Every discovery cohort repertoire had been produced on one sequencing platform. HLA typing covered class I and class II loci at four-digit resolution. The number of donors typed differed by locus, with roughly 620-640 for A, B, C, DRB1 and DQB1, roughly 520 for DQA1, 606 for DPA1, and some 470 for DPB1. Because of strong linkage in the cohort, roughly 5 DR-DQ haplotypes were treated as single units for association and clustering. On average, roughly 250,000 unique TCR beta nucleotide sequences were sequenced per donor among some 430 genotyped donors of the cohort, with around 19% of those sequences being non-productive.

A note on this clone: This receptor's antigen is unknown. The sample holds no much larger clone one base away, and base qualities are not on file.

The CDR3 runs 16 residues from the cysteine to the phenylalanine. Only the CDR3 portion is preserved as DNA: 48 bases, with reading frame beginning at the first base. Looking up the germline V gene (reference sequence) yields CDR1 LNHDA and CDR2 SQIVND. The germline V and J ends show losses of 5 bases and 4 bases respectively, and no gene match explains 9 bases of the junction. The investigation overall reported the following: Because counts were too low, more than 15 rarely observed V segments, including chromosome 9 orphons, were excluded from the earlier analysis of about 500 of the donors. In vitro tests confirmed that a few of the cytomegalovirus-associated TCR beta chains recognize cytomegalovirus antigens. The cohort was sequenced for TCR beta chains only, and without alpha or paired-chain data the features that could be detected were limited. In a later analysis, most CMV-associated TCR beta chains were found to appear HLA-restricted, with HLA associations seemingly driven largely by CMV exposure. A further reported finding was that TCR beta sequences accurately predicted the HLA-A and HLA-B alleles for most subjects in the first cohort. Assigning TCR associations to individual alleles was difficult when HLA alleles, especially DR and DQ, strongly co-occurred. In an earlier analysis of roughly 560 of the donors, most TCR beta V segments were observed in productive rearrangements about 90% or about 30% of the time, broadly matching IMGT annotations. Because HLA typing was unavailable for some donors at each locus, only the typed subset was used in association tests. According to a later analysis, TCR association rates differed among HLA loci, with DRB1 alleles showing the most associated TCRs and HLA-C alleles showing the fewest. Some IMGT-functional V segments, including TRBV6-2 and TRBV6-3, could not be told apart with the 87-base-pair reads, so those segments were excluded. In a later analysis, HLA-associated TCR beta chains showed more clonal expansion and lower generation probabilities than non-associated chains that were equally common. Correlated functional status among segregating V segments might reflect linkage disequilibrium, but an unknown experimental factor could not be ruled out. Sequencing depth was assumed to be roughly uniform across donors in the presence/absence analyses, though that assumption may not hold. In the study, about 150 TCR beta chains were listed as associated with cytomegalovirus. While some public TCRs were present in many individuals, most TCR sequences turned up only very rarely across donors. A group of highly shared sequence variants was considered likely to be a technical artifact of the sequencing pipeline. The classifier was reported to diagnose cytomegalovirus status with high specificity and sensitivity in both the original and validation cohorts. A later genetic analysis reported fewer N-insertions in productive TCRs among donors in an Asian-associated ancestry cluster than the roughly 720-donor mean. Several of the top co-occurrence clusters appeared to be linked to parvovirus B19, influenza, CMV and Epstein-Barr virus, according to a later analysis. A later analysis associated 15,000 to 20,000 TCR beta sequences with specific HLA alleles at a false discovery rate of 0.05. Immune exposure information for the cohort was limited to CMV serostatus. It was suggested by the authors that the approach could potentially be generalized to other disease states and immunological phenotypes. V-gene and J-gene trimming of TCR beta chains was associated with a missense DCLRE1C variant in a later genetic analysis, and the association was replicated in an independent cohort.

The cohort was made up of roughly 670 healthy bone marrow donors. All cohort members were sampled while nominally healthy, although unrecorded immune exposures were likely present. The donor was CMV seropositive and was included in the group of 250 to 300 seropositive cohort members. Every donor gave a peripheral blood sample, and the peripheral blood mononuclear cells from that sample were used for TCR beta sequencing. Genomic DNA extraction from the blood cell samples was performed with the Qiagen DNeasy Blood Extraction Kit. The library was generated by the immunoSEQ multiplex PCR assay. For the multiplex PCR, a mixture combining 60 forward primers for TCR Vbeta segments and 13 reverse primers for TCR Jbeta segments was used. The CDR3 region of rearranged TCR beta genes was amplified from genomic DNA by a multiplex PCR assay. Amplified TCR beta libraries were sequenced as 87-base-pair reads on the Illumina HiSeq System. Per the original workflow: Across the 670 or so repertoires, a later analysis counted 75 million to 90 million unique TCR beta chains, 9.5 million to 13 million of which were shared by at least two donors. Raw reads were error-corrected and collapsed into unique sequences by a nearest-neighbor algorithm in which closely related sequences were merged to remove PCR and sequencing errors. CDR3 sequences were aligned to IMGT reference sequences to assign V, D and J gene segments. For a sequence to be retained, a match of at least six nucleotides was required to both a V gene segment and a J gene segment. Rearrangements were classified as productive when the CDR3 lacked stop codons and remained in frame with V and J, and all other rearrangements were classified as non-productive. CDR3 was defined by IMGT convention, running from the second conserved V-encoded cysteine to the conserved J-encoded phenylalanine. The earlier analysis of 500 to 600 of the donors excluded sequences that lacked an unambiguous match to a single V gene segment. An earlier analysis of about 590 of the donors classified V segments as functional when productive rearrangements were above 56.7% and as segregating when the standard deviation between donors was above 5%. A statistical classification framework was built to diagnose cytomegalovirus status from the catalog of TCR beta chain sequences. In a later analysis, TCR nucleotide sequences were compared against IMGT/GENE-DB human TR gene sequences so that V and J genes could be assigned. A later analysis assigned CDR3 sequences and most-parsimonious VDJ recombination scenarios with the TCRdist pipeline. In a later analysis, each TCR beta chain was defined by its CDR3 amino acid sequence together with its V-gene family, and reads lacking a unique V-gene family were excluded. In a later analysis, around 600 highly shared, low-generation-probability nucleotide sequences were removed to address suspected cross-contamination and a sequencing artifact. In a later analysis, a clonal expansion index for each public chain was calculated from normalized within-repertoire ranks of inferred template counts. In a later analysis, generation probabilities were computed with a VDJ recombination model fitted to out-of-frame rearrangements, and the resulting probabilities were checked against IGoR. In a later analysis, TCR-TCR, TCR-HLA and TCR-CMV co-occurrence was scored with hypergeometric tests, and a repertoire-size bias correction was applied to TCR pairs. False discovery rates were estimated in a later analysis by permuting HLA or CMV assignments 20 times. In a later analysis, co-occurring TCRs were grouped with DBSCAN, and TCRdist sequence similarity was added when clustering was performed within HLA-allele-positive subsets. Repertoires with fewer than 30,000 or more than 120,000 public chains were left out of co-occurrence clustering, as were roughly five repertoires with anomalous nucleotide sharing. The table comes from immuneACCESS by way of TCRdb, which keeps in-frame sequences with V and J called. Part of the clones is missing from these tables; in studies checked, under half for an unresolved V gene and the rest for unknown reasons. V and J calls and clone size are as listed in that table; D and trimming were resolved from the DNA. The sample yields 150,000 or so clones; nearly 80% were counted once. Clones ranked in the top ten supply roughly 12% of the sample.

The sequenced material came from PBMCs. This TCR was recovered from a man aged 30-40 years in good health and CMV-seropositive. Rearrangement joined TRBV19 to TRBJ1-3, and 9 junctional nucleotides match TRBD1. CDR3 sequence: CASSVPGQGTGNTIYF. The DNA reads TGTGCCAGTAGTGTCCCGGGACAGGGAACCGGAAACACCATATATTTT.